One and the same sample provided the 30 T cell receptor beta chains below, sequenced in a study of CD8+ T cells in alopecia areata. Investigators isolated RNA and reverse transcribed it into cDNA to act as the sequencing template. Measured with immunoSEQ multiplex PCR; TCRdb has only the in-frame clones, and not every one. The sample yields a few hundred thousand clones, about 58% seen once. The treatment was: oral pan-JAK inhibitor, 5-10 mg twice daily. The specimen comprised CD4+ T cells sorted from blood, sampled at week 4, from a patient treated with tofacitinib. The receptors shown here come from a human donor with alopecia areata.

The chain joins TRBV30 to TRBJ1-2; 7 bases are a match to TRBD1. After removal of 7 bases from V and 7 bases from J, the junction contained 9 bases not matched to a gene. The germline V gene has CDR1 GTSNPN and CDR2 SVGIG (reference sequence). CDR3 length: 12 residues. The CDR3 is CAYRAGGFGYTF. The CDR3 DNA reads as TGTGCCTACCGGGCAGGGGGGTTTGGCTACACCTTC.

V gene TRBV6-5 combines with J gene TRBJ2-5; D is uncertain. V was shortened by 2 bases and J by 11 bases, with 9 bases between the two germline ends. The CDR3 spans 11 residues. Germline-derived CDR1 and CDR2 are MNHEY and SVGAGI. CDR3 DNA sequence: TGTGCCAGCAGTTACATGGCTGCACAGTACTTC. Its protein product is CASSYMAAQYF.

V gene TRBV30 combines with J gene TRBJ2-6; maybe TRBD2 (6 bases). Trimming shortened V by 5 bases and J by 3 bases, and 8 bases separated the two germline ends. This CDR3 is 13 amino acids long. Germline V gene data show CDR1 as GTSNPN and CDR2 as SVGIG (reference sequence). In DNA form, the CDR3 reads TGTGCCTGGGGGGACTTTGGGGCCAACGTCCTGACTTTC. Translated: CAWGDFGANVLTF.

The V and J genes are TRBV4-1 and TRBJ2-3; 8 nucleotides agree with TRBD1. J was trimmed by 4 bases and V by 1 base; bases with no gene match: 4. There are 15 residues in the CDR3. Germline V gene data show CDR1 as MGHRA and CDR2 as YSYEKL. The CDR3 DNA follows: TGCGCCAGCAGCCAAGCTGACAGGGGCGCAGATACGCAGTATTTT. Translating it yields CASSQADRGADTQYF.

This rearrangement joins TRBV6-1 to TRBJ1-5; tentative D call: TRBD1 (6 bases). Trimming cost V 11 bases and J 9 bases, with 14 bases left between them. In germline, CDR1 is MNHNS, CDR2 SASEGT. The CDR3 contains 11 residues. CDR3 protein: CAGGPKWPQHF. The CDR3 coding sequence is TGTGCCGGGGGCCCCAAGTGGCCCCAGCATTTT.

The V and J genes are TRBV10-3 and TRBJ2-5, with D hard to call. This CDR3 is built from 13 residues. Germline lookup yields CDR1 ENHRY and CDR2 SYGVKD. V gave up 4 bases and J gave up 2 bases, with 8 bases separating them. CDR3 sequence: CAISGGSQETQYF. For the CDR3, the DNA is TGTGCCATCAGTGGTGGGTCTCAAGAGACCCAGTACTTC.

The chain employs TRBV9 and TRBJ2-5, with TRBD2 matching over 15 bases. The CDR3 is 15 residues long. J was trimmed by 4 bases and V by 4 bases; bases with no gene match: 2. From germline, CDR1 is SGDLS and CDR2 YYNGEE. The CDR3 sequence: CASSPGLAGGETQYF. CDR3 nucleotides: TGTGCCAGCAGCCCGGGACTAGCGGGGGGAGAGACCCAGTACTTC.

In its sample, this clone was seen a few times. The chain joins TRBV19 to TRBJ2-3; D assignment may be TRBD1 or TRBD2 (6 bases each). CDR3 length: 16 residues. CDR1 LNHDA and CDR2 SQIVND come from the germline V gene (reference sequence). Trimming pared 6 bases from V and 1 base from J, leaving 17 bases between. The CDR3 DNA sequence: TGTGCCAGTAGGGGGGGCCTACTTTCGGGCACAGATACGCAGTATTTT. Translated: CASRGGLLSGTDTQYF.

This rearrangement joins TRBV5-6 to TRBJ2-7; D is perhaps TRBD1 (5 bases). This CDR3 comprises 13 residues. V was cut by 2 bases and J by 2 bases, with 8 bases left in between. Per the germline V gene, CDR1 is SGHDT and CDR2 is YYEEEE. In nucleotides, the CDR3 is TGTGCCAGCAGCTTCAGGGCGGCCTACGAGCAGTACTTC. Its protein is CASSFRAAYEQYF.

The table lists this clone with a count of one. The J gene is TRBJ1-2, the V gene TRBV9; D ambiguous. V was cut by 3 bases and J by 6 bases, with 6 bases left in between. Germline assignment: CDR1 SGDLS and CDR2 YYNGEE. This CDR3 spans 11 amino acids. In DNA, the CDR3 is TGTGCCAGCAGCGGGGGTCATGGCTACACCTTC. The encoded protein is CASSGGHGYTF.

Worth noting for this clone: The same CDR3 arises from other DNA sequences in this sample as well. The rearrangement uses TRBV15 and TRBJ2-1, with D uncertain. CDR1 is LNHNV and CDR2 is YYDKDF in the germline V gene (reference sequence). Trimming cost V 1 base and J 3 bases, with 4 bases left between them. There are 13 residues in the CDR3. The CDR3 reads CATSRAGYNEQFF. The CDR3 nucleotides read TGTGCCACCAGCAGAGCGGGCTACAATGAGCAGTTCTTC.

This chain links TRBV7-8 with TRBJ2-2, with D possibly TRBD1 on 6 matching bases. The germline CDR1 and CDR2 sequences are SGHVS and FQNEAQ. Trimming pared 2 bases from V and 4 bases from J, leaving 11 bases between. The CDR3 sequence is 15 residues long. CDR3 nucleotide sequence: TGTGCCAGCAGCTTAAGGGGGAGTCGCACCGGGGAGCTGTTTTTT. Protein: CASSLRGSRTGELFF.

This clone was counted only a few times. V usage is TRBV20-1 and J usage is TRBJ2-1; 7 bases map to TRBD2. CDR1 and CDR2 from the germline V gene are DFQATT and SNEGSKA (reference sequence). The CDR3 is made up of 11 amino acids. The V segment lost 5 bases and the J segment 13 bases; nucleotides outside the gene matches: 8. Here the CDR3 reads CSAFRGGGQFF. As DNA, the CDR3 is TGCAGTGCTTTTCGTGGCGGGGGACAGTTCTTC.

This chain connects TRBV7-6 to TRBJ2-2; 8 bases line up with TRBD2. CDR3 size: 15 residues. V trimming: 6 bases; J trimming: 7 bases; junction bases outside the gene matches: 10. Per the germline V gene, CDR1 is SGHVS and CDR2 is FNYEAQ. The CDR3 region is CASSSLAGGHGELFF. As DNA, the CDR3 is TGTGCCAGCAGTTCCCTGGCGGGGGGCCACGGGGAGCTGTTTTTT.

This clone was counted only a few times. This chain's CDR3 is CASSENGYSLNQPQHF. CDR3 bases: TGTGCCAGCAGTGAAAACGGTTACAGCCTCAATCAGCCCCAGCATTTT. The chain combines TRBV6-1 with TRBJ1-5; D is unresolved. The CDR3 sequence is 16 residues long. The ends were cut back, 2 bases at V and 3 bases at J, with 14 bases in the middle. Germline loops: CDR1 MNHNS, CDR2 SASEGT.

The rearrangement joins TRBV9 to TRBJ1-5, with no clear D. The CDR3 is made up of 15 amino acids. Trimming removed 0 bases at V and 7 bases at J, with 14 bases between. From germline, CDR1 is SGDLS and CDR2 YYNGEE. The CDR3 loop reads CASSVEGLDGQPQHF. The CDR3 DNA reads TGTGCCAGCAGCGTAGAGGGCCTTGACGGGCAGCCCCAGCATTTT.

The V gene is TRBV6-1, the J gene TRBJ1-5; TRBD1 might be the D (6 bases). There are 16 residues in the CDR3. Trimming cost V 4 bases and J 7 bases, with 20 bases left between them. From germline, CDR1 is MNHNS and CDR2 SASEGT. DNA for the CDR3: TGTGCCAGCAGTGCCCAGCAACAGGGTTCTGGACAGCCCCAGCATTTT. Translation: CASSAQQQGSGQPQHF.

In its sample, this clone was seen a few times. J is TRBJ1-1 and V is TRBV25-1; a possible D gene is TRBD1 (5 bases). Trimming left V 6 bases short and J 0 bases short, with 14 bases between. Germline lookup yields CDR1 MGHDK and CDR2 SYGVNS. This CDR3 is built from 15 residues. The CDR3 DNA follows: TGTGCCAGCAGGGCACCGGGACGGATGAACACTGAAGCTTTCTTT. It translates to CASRAPGRMNTEAFF.

The rearrangement joins TRBV5-1 to TRBJ1-1; 8 positions match TRBD1. Trimming took 4 bases from V and 4 from J; bases not matched to a gene: 3. This CDR3 spans 13 amino acids. Germline values: CDR1 SGHRS, CDR2 YFSETQ. As DNA, the CDR3 is TGCGCCAGCAGCGGAACAGGGGGCACTGAAGCTTTCTTT. It translates to CASSGTGGTEAFF.

The gene calls are TRBV7-2 and TRBJ1-5; possibly TRBD1 for D (6 bases). CDR1 and CDR2 (germline): SGHTA, FQGNSA. Trimming removed 0 bases from V and 2 bases from J, with 8 bases in between. This CDR3 has 15 amino acids. CDR3 DNA sequence: TGTGCCAGCAGCTTAGCCGGGGGCGGCAATCAGCCCCAGCATTTT. Translating it yields CASSLAGGGNQPQHF.

J is TRBJ1-2 and V is TRBV23-1; D is ambiguous. TRBV23-1 is assigned to the ORF class and has an uncertain function. Between the trimmed V and J ends, which lost 0 bases and 6 bases, there was a span of 20 bases. The CDR3 runs 17 residues. This chain's CDR3 is CASSQSVERCGEDGYTF. The CDR3 DNA reads as TGCGCCAGCAGTCAATCCGTCGAGAGATGTGGGGAGGATGGCTACACCTTC.

This chain links TRBV30 with TRBJ1-4; TRBD1 is a possible D gene (5 bases). V was pared by 5 bases and J by 1 base, with 11 bases between. The germline gives CDR1 GTSNPN, CDR2 SVGIG (reference sequence). This CDR3 has 14 amino acids. The CDR3 reads CAWGKGETNEKLFF. Written as DNA, the CDR3 is TGTGCCTGGGGAAAAGGGGAAACTAATGAAAAACTGTTTTTT.

This clone was detected a few times. The chain carries TRBV7-2 and TRBJ1-1; no clear D. The CDR3 has 15 amino acids. V shed 5 bases and J shed 0 bases, with 13 bases lying between them. Germline V gives CDR1 SGHTA, CDR2 FQGNSA. CDR3 amino acids: CASSPTRAVNTEAFF. The CDR3 DNA reads TGTGCCAGCAGCCCCACTCGGGCGGTGAACACTGAAGCTTTCTTT.

The chain has TRBV5-1 and TRBJ2-1, with 7 bases that match TRBD1. CDR3 length: 15 residues. Trimming removed 0 bases from V and 9 bases from J; junction bases left unmatched: 9. Germline values: CDR1 SGHRS, CDR2 YFSETQ. CDR3 coding DNA: TGCGCCAGCAGCTTGGCTGGGACAGTTGAGGGTGAGCAGTTCTTC. This encodes CASSLAGTVEGEQFF.

V and J are TRBV6-1 and TRBJ2-7; perhaps TRBD2 as D (6 bases). The CDR3 loop spans 15 amino acids. In germline, CDR1 is MNHNS, CDR2 SASEGT. Trimming took off 8 bases at V and 0 bases at J, with 17 bases between the two ends. CDR3: CASGAWRGLSYEQYF. The CDR3 nucleotides are TGTGCCAGCGGGGCCTGGAGGGGCCTCTCCTACGAGCAGTACTTC.

The chain uses TRBV6-1 and TRBJ2-3, with a tentative D call TRBD1 (5 bases). Germline V gene lookup returns CDR1 MNHNS and CDR2 SASEGT. The CDR3 is 15 residues long. Trimming cost V 10 bases and J 4 bases, with 21 bases left between them. This CDR3 is CAIRALGAVSDTQYF. The CDR3 nucleotides are TGTGCCATCCGTGCGTTAGGGGCGGTCTCAGATACGCAGTATTTT.

This chain connects TRBV9 to TRBJ2-7; 14 bases fit TRBD2. Losses at the gene ends were 4 bases for V and 13 bases for J; bases not matched to a gene: 10. Germline V gives CDR1 SGDLS, CDR2 YYNGEE. The CDR3 contains 14 residues. CDR3 coding DNA: TGTGCCAGCAGCCAAGGGACTAGCGGGGGCCCGTCTTACTTC. This codes for CASSQGTSGGPSYF.

This clone was observed a single time. The chain is built from TRBV4-1 and TRBJ1-6; the D is unclear. CDR3 size: 15 residues. Per germline, CDR1 MGHRA and CDR2 YSYEKL. The ends were cut back, 0 bases at V and 7 bases at J, with 10 bases in the middle. This CDR3 reads CASSQDEGWNSPLHF. CDR3 coding DNA: TGCGCCAGCAGCCAAGATGAGGGATGGAATTCACCCCTCCACTTT.

V gene TRBV29-1 combines with J gene TRBJ1-2; 7 nucleotides agree with TRBD1. Trimming at V came to 6 bases and at J to 2 bases, leaving 6 bases not matched to a gene. CDR3 length: 13 residues. Per germline, CDR1 SQVTM and CDR2 ANQGSEA. CDR3 DNA: TGCAGCGTCGGGGACAGCACCAACTATGGCTACACCTTC. Its translation is CSVGDSTNYGYTF.

The J gene is TRBJ1-6, the V gene TRBV4-3; D remains ambiguous. The CDR3 extends over 15 amino acids. Trimming removed 0 bases from V and 5 bases from J, with 8 bases in between. The germline CDR1 and CDR2 sequences are LGHNA and YSLEER. The CDR3: CASSQDSRNNSPLHF. The CDR3 DNA follows: TGCGCCAGCAGCCAAGACAGCAGAAATAATTCACCCCTCCACTTT.